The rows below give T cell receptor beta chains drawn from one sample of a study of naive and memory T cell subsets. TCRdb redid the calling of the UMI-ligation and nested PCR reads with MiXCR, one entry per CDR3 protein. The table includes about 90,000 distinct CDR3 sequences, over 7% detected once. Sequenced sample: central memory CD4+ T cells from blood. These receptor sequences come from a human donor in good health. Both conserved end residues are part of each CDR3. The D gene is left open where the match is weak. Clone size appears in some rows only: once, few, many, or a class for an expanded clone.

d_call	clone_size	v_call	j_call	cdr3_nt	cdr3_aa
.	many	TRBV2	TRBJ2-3	TGTGCCAGCAGTTTCTACAGTGGAGATACGCAGTATTTT	CASSFYSGDTQYF
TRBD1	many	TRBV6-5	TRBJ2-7	TGTGCCAGCAGCCTCCGGGACAGGGCCCACGAGCAGTACTTC	CASSLRDRAHEQYF
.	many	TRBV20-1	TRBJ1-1	TGCAGTGCCAGAGAAGCTTTCTTT	CSAREAFF
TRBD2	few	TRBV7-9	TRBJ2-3	TGTGCCAGCCTAGGGACTAACCCCACAGATACGCAGTATTTT	CASLGTNPTDTQYF
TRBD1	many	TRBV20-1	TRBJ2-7	TGCAGTGCTATACGACAGGGGTGGAACGAGCAGTACTTC	CSAIRQGWNEQYF
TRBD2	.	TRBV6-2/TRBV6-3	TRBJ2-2	TGTGCCAGCGGCGCTCATAGCGGGAGCGACGGGGAGCTGTTTTTT	CASGAHSGSDGELFF
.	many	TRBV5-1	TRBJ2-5	TGCGCCAGCAGCTTGGCCGCTGGAGAGACCCAGTACTTC	CASSLAAGETQYF
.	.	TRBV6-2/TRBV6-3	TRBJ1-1	TGTGCCAGCAGATCCCAATTGAGCACGAACACTGAAGCTTTCTTT	CASRSQLSTNTEAFF
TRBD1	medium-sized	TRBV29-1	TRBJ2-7	TGCAGCGTTAGAAAACCGGGACAGGGGCGCAGGGTCTCCTACGAGCAGTACTTC	CSVRKPGQGRRVSYEQYF
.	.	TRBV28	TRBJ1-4	TGTGCCAGCAGTACTCCGGTGCTAGGTGGGGAGGAAGTTGAAAAACTGTTTTTT	CASSTPVLGGEEVEKLFF
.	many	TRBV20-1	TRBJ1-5	TGCAGTGCTAGTCGGACTCAGGGAGGCAATCAGCCCCAGCATTTT	CSASRTQGGNQPQHF
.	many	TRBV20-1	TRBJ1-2	TGCAGTGCTACCCGGCCGGAGGTTGGTACTCGCTACACCTTC	CSATRPEVGTRYTF
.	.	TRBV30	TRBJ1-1	TGTGCCTGGAGTGCCATCCCCCCCGGAAGTCCTCCTATGAACACTGAAGCTTTCTTT	CAWSAIPPGSPPMNTEAFF
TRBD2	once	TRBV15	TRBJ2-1	TGTGCCACCAGCCCACGGACTAGCGGCTCCTACAATGAGCAGTTCTTC	CATSPRTSGSYNEQFF
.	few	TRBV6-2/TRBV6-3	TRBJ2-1	TGTGCCAGCACCGAACGATTGCATCGCAATGAGCAGTTCTTC	CASTERLHRNEQFF
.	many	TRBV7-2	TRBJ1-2	TGTGCCAGCAGCTTAGCGGGCCAGACCCAGAACTATGGCTACACCTTC	CASSLAGQTQNYGYTF